The sequence of this T cell receptor (beta chain) was determined in a study of cytomegalovirus exposure and HLA in healthy donors. About the study: Among about 179 million T cells, an earlier analysis found approximately 110 million unique TCR beta sequences.

As for this clone: Its antigen is unidentified.

CDR3 size: 13 residues. Trimming removed 5 bases from V and 6 bases from J, with 11 bases in between. Per germline, CDR1 MNHNS and CDR2 SASEGT. The PCR made use of 60 Vbeta and 13 Jbeta primers. Measured with immunoSEQ multiplex PCR; TCRdb has only the in-frame clones, and not every one. The sample records 160,000 or so clones, 60% to 85% being singletons. Points from the study as a whole: Fewer N-insertions than the roughly 600-donor mean were reportedly shown by an Asian-associated ancestry cluster in a later analysis. Later on, an analysis showed TCR association rates differing by HLA locus, with DRB1 the most and HLA-C the fewest. Confirmation was obtained in vitro that a few CMV-associated chains are specific for CMV antigens.

The sequence derives from a man aged 35 to 55 in good health and CMV-seronegative. The chain is built from TRBV6-1 and TRBJ2-4; D gene unclear. Sequenced: PBMCs. CDR3: CASSPDTINIQYF. The CDR3 region has the DNA TGTGCCAGCAGTCCCGACACAATAAACATTCAGTACTTC.